This TCR beta chain originates from a study of blood T cell repertoires in COVID-19. Whole-study context: Italy, Spain and the United States were the sources of the convalescent and acute COVID-19 samples. From T cells, B-cell-depleted T cells, or PBMCs came the material, which was cDNA or gDNA.

V gave up 0 bases and J gave up 3 bases, with 3 bases separating them. Germline CDR1 and CDR2: MNHNS and SASEGT. This CDR3 has 12 residues. Authors' methods: Amplification of reference gene primers was used by the study to estimate nucleated cell counts. Profiled with immunoSEQ multiplex PCR; TCRdb holds only in-frame clones, not every one. The V and J calls and clone size come from that table; D and trimming were worked out from the DNA. The sample holds about 140,000 clones; roughly 82% are singletons and the top ten take around 13%. The V call is TRBV6-1, the J call TRBJ2-7; D is uncertain. The sequenced sample was peripheral blood. The clonotype was recovered from a man older than 75 with acute or convalescent COVID-19. CDR3 nucleotide sequence: TGTGCCAGCAGTGAAGCCTACTACGAGCAGTACTTC. Protein sequence: CASSEAYYEQYF.